This paragraph covers one TCR beta chain sequence. Its antigen is unknown. Base qualities are not provided; no much larger clone lies one nucleotide away. V drops 0 bases and J drops 7 bases, leaving 15 bases in between. The germline V gene supplies CDR1 SGHDN and CDR2 FVKESK. Measured from the cysteine to the phenylalanine, the CDR3 is 16 residues long. The retained sequence is limited to the CDR3, 48 bases, with the frame set at the first base. The data originate from a study of cytomegalovirus exposure and HLA in healthy donors (dated by TCRdb to about 2017). Broadly, across the study: According to an earlier analysis of around 600 of the donors, 150 million to 200 million T cells yielded 120 million or so unique TCR beta sequences and 276 Gb of sequence data. To predict cytomegalovirus infection status, the study brought together high-throughput TCR immunosequencing, statistical association of individual TCRs with disease status, and machine learning. Typing coverage differed by locus: A, B, C, DRB1 and DQB1 were typed in about 620-630 donors, DQA1 in 500 to 550, DPA1 in nearly 610, and DPB1 in 450 to 490. Four to six DR-DQ haplotypes were handled as single units for association and clustering, since linkage in the cohort was strong. The study used immunosequencing to profile the T cell repertoires of under 700 subjects and linked those repertoires to cytomegalovirus serostatus. Class I and class II HLA loci were covered by the typing at four-digit resolution. Rather than using new phenotypic data, the later analysis identified candidate immune exposures from TCR beta sequences and from how often those sequences occurred across donors. An early release covering around 630 HLA-typed donors comprised about 300 gigabases of sequencing data and tens of millions of unique TCR sequences. An earlier analysis of some 600 of the donors applied high-throughput TCR beta sequencing to assess whether each TCR beta V gene segment acted as functional or pseudogenic. Donor age, sex, ethnicity and CMV serostatus were collected together with the repertoire data. Of the 300 to 400 genotyped donors, roughly 80% fell in the genetic ancestry cluster associated with self-reported Caucasian donors. Every discovery cohort repertoire had been produced on one sequencing platform. A later genetic analysis took genome-wide SNP genotypes for about three fifths of the 666 donors and used that subset as a discovery cohort. Along with the roughly 710-subject first cohort, a separate validation cohort of about 110 different subjects was used. Among about 360 genotyped donors of the cohort, an average of roughly 240,000 unique TCR beta nucleotide sequences were sequenced per donor, around 20% of them non-productive. A later analysis re-examined previously published TCR beta repertoires from several hundred donors and added high-resolution HLA genotyping to investigate patterns of TCR occurrence. The aim of the study was to test whether cataloging public T cell receptors could identify signatures of past pathogen exposure.

The cohort comprised 666 healthy bone marrow donors. All cohort members were sampled while nominally healthy, although unrecorded immune exposures were likely present. The donor tested CMV seropositive, placing the donor among the roughly 300 seropositive members of the cohort. Each donor provided a peripheral blood sample, and peripheral blood mononuclear cells were used for TCR beta sequencing. The Qiagen DNeasy Blood Extraction Kit was used to extract genomic DNA from the blood cell samples. What the study reported, not specific to this receptor: In both the original and validation cohorts, the classifier was reported to diagnose cytomegalovirus status with high specificity and sensitivity. Because HLA typing was unavailable for some donors at each locus, only the typed subset was used in association tests. Compared with the 666-donor mean, donors in an Asian-associated ancestry cluster had fewer N-insertions in productive TCRs, according to a later genetic analysis. Broadly in line with IMGT annotations, most TCR beta V segments showed up in productive rearrangements about 90% or about 30% of the time in an earlier analysis of a few hundred of the donors. The only immune exposure information available for the cohort was CMV serostatus. A further reported finding was that TCR beta sequences accurately predicted the HLA-A and HLA-B alleles for most subjects in the first cohort. While some public TCRs were present in many individuals, most TCR sequences turned up only very rarely across donors. In this cohort, only TCR beta chains were sequenced, and detectable features were limited by the absence of alpha or paired-chain data. Several of the top co-occurrence clusters appeared to be linked to parvovirus B19, influenza, CMV and Epstein-Barr virus, according to a later analysis. When HLA alleles, especially DR and DQ, strongly co-occurred, TCR associations were difficult to assign to individual alleles. A total of some 180 TCR beta chains were listed by the study as associated with cytomegalovirus. A later analysis found that most CMV-associated TCR beta chains appeared HLA-restricted, with HLA associations seemingly driven largely by CMV exposure. A later genetic analysis associated a missense DCLRE1C variant with V-gene and J-gene trimming of TCR beta chains, and an independent cohort replicated the association. Some IMGT-functional V segments, including TRBV6-2 and TRBV6-3, could not be distinguished by the 87-base-pair reads and were therefore excluded. Presence/absence analyses assumed roughly uniform sequencing depth across donors, an assumption that may not hold. Linkage disequilibrium might explain the correlated functional status among segregating V segments, but an unknown experimental factor could not be ruled out. In a later analysis, HLA-associated TCR beta chains showed more clonal expansion and lower generation probabilities than non-associated chains that were equally common. The authors suggested that the approach could potentially be extended to other disease states and immunological phenotypes. A later analysis associated 16,951 TCR beta sequences with specific HLA alleles at a false discovery rate of 0.05. In vitro tests confirmed that a few of the cytomegalovirus-associated TCR beta chains recognize cytomegalovirus antigens. In a later analysis, the rate of TCR association differed among HLA loci, with DRB1 alleles having the most associated TCRs and HLA-C alleles having the fewest. Because counts were too low, about 17 rarely observed V segments, including chromosome 9 orphons, were excluded from the earlier analysis of 587 of the donors. A cluster of highly shared sequence variants was judged likely to be a technical artifact of the sequencing pipeline.

Receptor libraries were prepared by the immunoSEQ multiplex PCR assay. For the multiplex PCR, a mixture combining 60 forward primers for TCR Vbeta segments and 13 reverse primers for TCR Jbeta segments was used. The CDR3 region of rearranged TCR beta genes was amplified from genomic DNA with a multiplex PCR assay. The amplified TCR beta libraries were sequenced on the Illumina HiSeq System as 87-base-pair reads. On the authors' methods: Across the roughly 700 repertoires, a later analysis counted about 81 million unique TCR beta chains, 9.5 million to 13 million of which were shared by at least two donors. A nearest-neighbor algorithm error-corrected the raw reads and collapsed the reads into unique sequences, merging closely related sequences to remove PCR and sequencing errors. To assign V, D and J gene segments, CDR3 sequences were aligned to IMGT reference sequences. For a sequence to be retained, a match of at least six nucleotides was required to both a V gene segment and a J gene segment. Rearrangements were classified as productive when the CDR3 lacked stop codons and remained in frame with V and J, and all other rearrangements were classified as non-productive. CDR3 was defined according to IMGT convention as the region running from the second conserved V-encoded cysteine to the conserved J-encoded phenylalanine. In an earlier analysis of around 640 of the donors, sequences lacking an unambiguous match to a single V gene segment were excluded. In an earlier analysis of more than 500 of the donors, a V segment was called functional when productive rearrangements were above 56.7%, and segregating when the standard deviation between donors exceeded 5%. A statistical classification framework was built to diagnose cytomegalovirus status from the catalog of TCR beta chain sequences. A later analysis assigned V and J genes by comparing TCR nucleotide sequences with IMGT/GENE-DB human TR gene sequences. Using the TCRdist pipeline, a later analysis assigned CDR3 sequences along with most-parsimonious VDJ recombination scenarios. In a later analysis, each TCR beta chain was defined by its CDR3 amino acid sequence together with its V-gene family, and reads without a unique V-gene family were excluded. A later analysis removed roughly 590 highly shared, low-generation-probability nucleotide sequences to deal with suspected cross-contamination and a sequencing artifact. For each public chain, a later analysis derived a clonal expansion index from normalized ranks of inferred template counts within each repertoire. In a later analysis, generation probabilities were computed with a VDJ recombination model fitted to out-of-frame rearrangements, and the resulting probabilities were checked against IGoR. Hypergeometric tests were used in a later analysis to score TCR-TCR, TCR-HLA and TCR-CMV co-occurrence, with a repertoire-size bias correction applied to the TCR pairs. In a later analysis, false discovery rates were estimated by permuting HLA or CMV assignments 20 times. In a later analysis, co-occurring TCRs were grouped using DBSCAN, and TCRdist sequence similarity was added for clustering within HLA-allele-positive subsets. Repertoires with fewer than 30,000 or more than 120,000 public chains were left out of co-occurrence clustering, as were five repertoires with anomalous nucleotide sharing. TCRdb carries this immuneACCESS record with in-frame sequences only. Its versions omit some clonotypes, under half of them owing to an unresolved V gene in the studies checked, with the rest unexplained. Clone size and V and J calls were adopted from that table, with D and trimming inferred from the DNA. The sample contains about 160,000 clones, 65% to 90% of them found a single time. The top ten hold around a tenth of the sample.

This receptor chain uses TRBV14 and TRBJ2-2; too little of a D gene remains to name it. The sequenced sample was PBMCs. The clonotype was recovered from a man in his forties or fifties in good health and CMV-seropositive. CDR3 protein: CASSQDLLRRGGELFF. The nucleotide sequence reads TGTGCCAGCAGCCAAGATCTTTTACGGCGAGGCGGGGAGCTGTTTTTT.